The 11 T cell receptor beta chains in this list originate from one sample, sequenced in a study of human T cells and chemical hapten exposure. Noted time point: patch test 2, 6 weeks after DPC sensitization. Treatment meaning: therapeutic diphenylcyclopropenone sensitization with weekly scalp DPC. TCRdb re-analysed the RACE reads in MiXCR, keeping a single row per CDR3 protein. The sample shows roughly 150,000 distinct CDR3 sequences, approximately 12% of them seen only once. This specimen consisted of whole blood, obtained in connection with sensitization to the hapten diphenylcyclopropenone (DPC). These receptors came from a woman between 45 and 65 years old with alopecia areata. Some clones in this sample may be carry-over from other donors' samples.

On this clonotype itself: This may stem from a read error, because a much larger clone lies one nucleotide away. The chain combines TRBV5-1 with TRBJ2-1; 16 bases map to TRBD2. The CDR3 loop spans 16 amino acids. Germline assignment: CDR1 SGHRS and CDR2 YFSETQ. In DNA, the CDR3 is TGCGTCAGCAGCTCGGGACTAGCGGGAGGGAACAATGAGCAGTTCTTC. The encoded protein is CVSSSGLAGGNNEQFF.

This clonotype was seen at least ten times. J is TRBJ2-7 and V is TRBV10-2; 12 bases are shared with TRBD2. The CDR3 totals 15 residues. CDR1 and CDR2 (germline): WSHSY, SAAADI. V was clipped by 0 bases and J by 4 bases; unmatched bases: 1. The CDR3 reads CASSESLAGGYEQYF. The CDR3 DNA sequence: TGCGCCAGCAGTGAGTCCCTAGCGGGAGGGTACGAGCAGTACTTC.

This clonotype showed up just a few times. The genes are TRBV12-3 or TRBV12-4 and TRBJ2-1; the match to TRBD1 covers 10 bases. V lost 5 bases and J lost 6; bases outside the gene matches: 10. The CDR3 extends over 16 amino acids. The CDR3 DNA sequence: TGTGCCAGCAGTCCCGATGGGACAGGGGTACGCAATGAGCAGTTCTTC. Its protein is CASSPDGTGVRNEQFF.

The genes are TRBV13 and TRBJ2-1; a weak D match, TRBD2 (6 bases). The CDR3 runs to 16 residues. From germline, CDR1 is PRHDT and CDR2 FYEKMQ (reference sequence). Trimming took 5 bases from V and 0 from J, leaving 14 bases between them. The CDR3 DNA reads as TGTGCCAGCAGCCCCCGGACTATTCTCTCCTACAATGAGCAGTTCTTC. Its translation: CASSPRTILSYNEQFF.

Many counts were recorded for this clonotype. The V call is TRBV18, the J call TRBJ2-1; 9 bases align to TRBD2. V gave up 2 bases and J gave up 6 bases; unmatched junction bases: 8. CDR1 is KGHSH and CDR2 is LQKENI in the germline V gene. This CDR3 contains 16 residues. The CDR3 region is CASSPEASGVSNEQFF. CDR3 nucleotide sequence: TGTGCCAGCTCACCAGAGGCTAGCGGGGTGTCCAATGAGCAGTTCTTC.

There are many counts of this clonotype. This sequence joins TRBV5-6 and TRBJ1-5; D unresolved. Trimming left V 2 bases short and J 0 bases short, with 12 bases between. The germline V gene encodes CDR1 SGHDT and CDR2 YYEEEE. The CDR3 sequence is 16 residues long. DNA for the CDR3: TGTGCCAGCAGCTTTCGGGCCTTAGGTAGCAATCAGCCCCAGCATTTT. Translation gives CASSFRALGSNQPQHF.

This clonotype has more than one count but fewer than ten. This chain links TRBV18 with TRBJ2-5; 7 nucleotides agree with TRBD2. The CDR3 runs 14 residues. Unmatched junction bases numbered 7, after V lost 8 bases and J lost 1 base. In germline, CDR1 is KGHSH, CDR2 LQKENI. The CDR3 spells CASAAGSTQETQYF. The CDR3 bases are TGTGCCAGCGCAGCGGGATCTACCCAAGAGACCCAGTACTTC.

This rearrangement joins TRBV9 to TRBJ1-6; a possible D gene is TRBD1 (6 bases). Germline V gene lookup returns CDR1 SGDLS and CDR2 YYNGEE. The CDR3 is 14 residues long. V gave up 4 bases and J gave up 6 bases, with 11 bases separating them. The CDR3: CASSLRTVNSPLHF. The DNA for the CDR3 is TGTGCCAGCAGCTTGCGGACAGTTAATTCACCCCTCCACTTT.

The chain has TRBV5-1 and TRBJ1-1; D call uncertain. Trimming removed 2 bases at V and 1 base at J, with 9 bases between. Germline V gives CDR1 SGHRS, CDR2 YFSETQ. CDR3 size: 14 residues. The CDR3 reads CASSLSSANTEAFF. The CDR3, as DNA: TGCGCCAGCAGCTTATCGTCAGCGAACACTGAAGCTTTCTTT.

This clonotype was observed a handful of times. The CDR3 protein is CASRRAAENYGYTF. The CDR3 nucleotides read TGTGCCAGCAGGCGAGCGGCGGAGAACTATGGCTACACCTTC. The chain couples TRBV6-6 to TRBJ1-2; D uncertain. The V gene's germline CDR1 is MNHNY and CDR2 SVGAGI (reference sequence). The CDR3 totals 14 residues. V shed 6 bases and J shed 2 bases, with 13 bases lying between them.

The rearrangement joins TRBV28 to TRBJ1-1; no definite D call. This CDR3 is built from 13 residues. V lost 6 bases to trimming and J lost 0 bases, with 8 bases between them. Germline V gene lookup returns CDR1 MDHEN and CDR2 SYDVKM. Here the CDR3 DNA reads TGTGCCAGCAGGGCGCAAATGAACACTGAAGCTTTCTTT. It yields the protein CASRAQMNTEAFF.